This T cell receptor (beta chain) was profiled in a study of blood T cells in healthy people across ages (dated by TCRdb to about 2015). Looking at the study overall: Template switching captured roughly one uniquely barcoded TCR beta cDNA molecule per two T cells in model experiments. To avoid experimental bias, donors of different ages were spread randomly across the sequencing lanes. Age-related changes in TCR beta repertoire diversity were measured in the study by deep sequencing normalized with unique cDNA molecular identifiers. Donors were grouped into four age groups: young (average 16 years), middle-aged (roughly 37), aged (around 56) and long-lived (82). Two additional independent replicas of 1 million unique cDNA reads from the same blood draw were analyzed for two donors (one aged 18 to 30 and one aged 80 or older). The full study reports these points: Since profiling was done on bulk unsorted PBMCs, naive and antigen-experienced compartments could not be conclusively compared. As age increased, observed TCR beta diversity per million T cells dropped in a roughly linear way, and a significant reduction was already evident by age about 40. Total diversity estimates from one million sequenced T cells were considered lower bounds and underestimates. Because donor CMV infection status was unknown, age-related changes in expanded clonotypes were potentially confounded. The long-lived group showed more naive CD4+ T cells, fewer expanded clones and increased TCR diversity than the aged group, suggesting age selection. There was a strong correlation between observed TCR beta diversity and the percentage of naive T cells measured by flow cytometry.

Based on the germline V gene, the CDR1 and CDR2 sequences are SGHTA and FQGNSA. Including the terminal cysteine and phenylalanine, the CDR3 comprises 13 residues. Solely the CDR3 DNA is kept, with 39 bases framed from the first base. This clonotype has a handful of counts. What this receptor recognizes is not known. The record has no base qualities; no much larger clone is one base away. The donors were a few dozen Caucasian individuals from Russia, aged roughly 6 to 100 years, who were systemically healthy. Approximately 9.7 milliliters of peripheral blood were drawn from each donor into EDTA-treated Vacutainer tubes. PBMCs were isolated by Ficoll-Paque density-gradient centrifugation, with at least 6 million obtained per sample. Total RNA was extracted from PBMCs with Trizol reagent, with at least 5 micrograms obtained per sample. The percentages of naive CD45RAhigh/CD27high T cells were determined by flow cytometry on a PBMC aliquot from every donor.

Receptors were amplified or captured by 5' RACE. Sequencing relied on an Illumina HiSeq 2500. The second PCR ran for about 6 to 12 cycles and used a J-beta primer mix along with a sample-barcoded 5' primer. A template-switch 5' adaptor carrying 12 random nucleotides introduced a unique molecular identifier onto each TCR beta cDNA molecule. Each sample yielded at least 3 million CDR3-containing paired-end reads. The Mint cDNA synthesis kit, primed by a TRBC-specific oligonucleotide, was used to synthesize first-strand cDNA from all RNA. After uracil-DNA glycosylase treatment, a first 18-cycle PCR used universal primers M1SS and BC2_uni_R on all cDNA. Per the source publication's procedure: Normalization of each sample was performed by random selection of 1 million high-quality reads, each carrying a distinct molecular identifier. Reads with shared molecular identifiers were discarded instead of being binned into consensus sequences. MiTCR, run with a Q25 quality threshold and the strictest error-elimination algorithm, handled CDR3 identification, clonotype clustering and error correction. A nonparametric unseen species model with Euler transformation was used to estimate a lower bound on total TCR beta diversity. TCRdb's own reprocessing of the public reads used fastp at Q25 and MiXCR and kept productive beta chains. When rows share a CDR3 protein, they turn into one entry using the most common DNA and genes. It is TCRdb's table, rather than the study itself, that gives the V and J calls and clone size. The sample has roughly 800,000 distinct CDR3 sequences on record, roughly 64% of them singletons. The ten largest clones capture approximately 21% of the sample.

Sequencing was carried out using blood. The chain was built from TRBV7-2 and TRBJ2-5, and TRBD1 aligns with 7 junction nucleotides. The last part of the DNA fits TRBJ2-7 better; the J call may be wrong. The clonotype comes from a man younger than 45 in good health. DNA sequence: TGTGCCAGCAGCTGGGCCGCAGGGGGCGAGCAGTACTTC. Its product reads: CASSWAAGGEQYF.